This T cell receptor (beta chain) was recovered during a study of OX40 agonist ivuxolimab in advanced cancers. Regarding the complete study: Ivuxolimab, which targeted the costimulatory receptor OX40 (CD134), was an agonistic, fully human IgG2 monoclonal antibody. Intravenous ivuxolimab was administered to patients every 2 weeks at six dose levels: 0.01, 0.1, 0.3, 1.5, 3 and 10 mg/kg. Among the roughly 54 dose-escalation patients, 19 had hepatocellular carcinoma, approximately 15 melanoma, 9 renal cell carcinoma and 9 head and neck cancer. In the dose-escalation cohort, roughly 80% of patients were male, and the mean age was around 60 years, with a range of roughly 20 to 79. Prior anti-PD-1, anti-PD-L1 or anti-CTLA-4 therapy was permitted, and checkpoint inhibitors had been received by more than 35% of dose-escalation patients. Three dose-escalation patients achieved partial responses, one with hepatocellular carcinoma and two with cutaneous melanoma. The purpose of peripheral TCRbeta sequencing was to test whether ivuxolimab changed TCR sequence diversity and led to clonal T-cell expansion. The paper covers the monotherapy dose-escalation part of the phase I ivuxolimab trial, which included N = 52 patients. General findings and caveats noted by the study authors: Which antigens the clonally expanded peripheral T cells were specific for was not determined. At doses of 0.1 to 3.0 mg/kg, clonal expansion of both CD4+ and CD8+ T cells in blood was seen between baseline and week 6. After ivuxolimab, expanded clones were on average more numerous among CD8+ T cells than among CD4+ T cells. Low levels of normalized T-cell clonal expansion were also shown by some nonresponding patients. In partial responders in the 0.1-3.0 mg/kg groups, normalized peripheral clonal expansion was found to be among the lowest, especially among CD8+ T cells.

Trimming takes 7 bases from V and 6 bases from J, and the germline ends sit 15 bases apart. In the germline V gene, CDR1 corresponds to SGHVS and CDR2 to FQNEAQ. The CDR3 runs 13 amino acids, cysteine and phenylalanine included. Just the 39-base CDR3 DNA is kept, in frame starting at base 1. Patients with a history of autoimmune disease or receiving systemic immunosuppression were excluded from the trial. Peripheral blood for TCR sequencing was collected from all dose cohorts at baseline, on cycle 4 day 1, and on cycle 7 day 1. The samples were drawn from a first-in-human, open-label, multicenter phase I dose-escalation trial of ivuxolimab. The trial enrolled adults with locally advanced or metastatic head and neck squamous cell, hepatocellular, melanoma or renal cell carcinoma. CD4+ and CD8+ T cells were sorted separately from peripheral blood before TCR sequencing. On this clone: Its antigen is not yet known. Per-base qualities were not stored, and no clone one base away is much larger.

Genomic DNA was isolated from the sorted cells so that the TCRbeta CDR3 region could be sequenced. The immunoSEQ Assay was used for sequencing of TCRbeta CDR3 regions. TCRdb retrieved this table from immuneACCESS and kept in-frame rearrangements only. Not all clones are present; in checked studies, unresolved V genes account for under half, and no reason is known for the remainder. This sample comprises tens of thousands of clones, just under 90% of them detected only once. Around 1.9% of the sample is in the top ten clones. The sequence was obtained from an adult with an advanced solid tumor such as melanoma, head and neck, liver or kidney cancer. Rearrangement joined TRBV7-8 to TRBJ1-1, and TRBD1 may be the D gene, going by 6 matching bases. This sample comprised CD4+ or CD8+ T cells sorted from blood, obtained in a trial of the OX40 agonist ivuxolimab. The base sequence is TGTGCCAGCACCATCGACAGGTCCCCTGAAGCTTTCTTT. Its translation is CASTIDRSPEAFF.